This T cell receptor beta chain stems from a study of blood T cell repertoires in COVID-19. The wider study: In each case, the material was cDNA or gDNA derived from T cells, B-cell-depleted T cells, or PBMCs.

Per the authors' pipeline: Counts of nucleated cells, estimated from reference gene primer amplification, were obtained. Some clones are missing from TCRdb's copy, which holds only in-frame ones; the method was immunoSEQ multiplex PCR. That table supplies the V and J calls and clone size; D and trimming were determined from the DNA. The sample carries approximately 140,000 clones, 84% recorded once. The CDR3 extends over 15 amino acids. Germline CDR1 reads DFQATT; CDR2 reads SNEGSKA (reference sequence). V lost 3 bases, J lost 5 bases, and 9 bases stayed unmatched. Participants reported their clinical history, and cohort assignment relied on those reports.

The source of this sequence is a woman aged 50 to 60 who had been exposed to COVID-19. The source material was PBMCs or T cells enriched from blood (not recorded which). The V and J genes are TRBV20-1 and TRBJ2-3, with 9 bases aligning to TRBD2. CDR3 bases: TGCAGTGCTAGTCGGCCAGCGGGGGGAGAAGATACGCAGTATTTT. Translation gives CSASRPAGGEDTQYF.